What follows are 2 T cell receptor beta chains derived from one specimen sequenced in a study of T cells in Graves' hyperthyroidism and ophthalmopathy. TCR beta CDR3 region amplification was performed from RNA transcripts. Using the HTBI primer set, a first-round RT-PCR was run on the TCR CDR3. TCRdb processed the multiplex PCR reads anew with MiXCR; each CDR3 protein has one entry. The data contain about 690,000 distinct CDR3 sequences, roughly a sixth of them singletons. Sample: blood. All receptors come from a man in his fifties or sixties with Graves' hyperthyroidism.

The J gene is TRBJ2-4, the V gene TRBV11-2; perhaps TRBD1 as D (7 bases). V lost 5 bases, J lost 3 bases, and 11 bases lay in between. There are 14 residues in the CDR3. Per germline, CDR1 SGHAT and CDR2 FQNNGV. For the CDR3, the DNA is TGTGCCAGCAGCCCTCAGGGGGGCAAAAACATTCAGTACTTC. Translation: CASSPQGGKNIQYF.

The chain joins TRBV2 to TRBJ2-1, with 7 bases aligning to TRBD1. The J segment lost 8 bases and the V segment lost 4 bases, leaving 11 bases of the junction unmatched. The CDR3 has 15 amino acids. Germline V lookup: CDR1 SNHLY, CDR2 FYNNEI. The CDR3 DNA sequence: TGTGCCAGCAGTGTCTCCCCGGGACAGCGGCATGAGCAGTTCTTC. Its translation is CASSVSPGQRHEQFF.